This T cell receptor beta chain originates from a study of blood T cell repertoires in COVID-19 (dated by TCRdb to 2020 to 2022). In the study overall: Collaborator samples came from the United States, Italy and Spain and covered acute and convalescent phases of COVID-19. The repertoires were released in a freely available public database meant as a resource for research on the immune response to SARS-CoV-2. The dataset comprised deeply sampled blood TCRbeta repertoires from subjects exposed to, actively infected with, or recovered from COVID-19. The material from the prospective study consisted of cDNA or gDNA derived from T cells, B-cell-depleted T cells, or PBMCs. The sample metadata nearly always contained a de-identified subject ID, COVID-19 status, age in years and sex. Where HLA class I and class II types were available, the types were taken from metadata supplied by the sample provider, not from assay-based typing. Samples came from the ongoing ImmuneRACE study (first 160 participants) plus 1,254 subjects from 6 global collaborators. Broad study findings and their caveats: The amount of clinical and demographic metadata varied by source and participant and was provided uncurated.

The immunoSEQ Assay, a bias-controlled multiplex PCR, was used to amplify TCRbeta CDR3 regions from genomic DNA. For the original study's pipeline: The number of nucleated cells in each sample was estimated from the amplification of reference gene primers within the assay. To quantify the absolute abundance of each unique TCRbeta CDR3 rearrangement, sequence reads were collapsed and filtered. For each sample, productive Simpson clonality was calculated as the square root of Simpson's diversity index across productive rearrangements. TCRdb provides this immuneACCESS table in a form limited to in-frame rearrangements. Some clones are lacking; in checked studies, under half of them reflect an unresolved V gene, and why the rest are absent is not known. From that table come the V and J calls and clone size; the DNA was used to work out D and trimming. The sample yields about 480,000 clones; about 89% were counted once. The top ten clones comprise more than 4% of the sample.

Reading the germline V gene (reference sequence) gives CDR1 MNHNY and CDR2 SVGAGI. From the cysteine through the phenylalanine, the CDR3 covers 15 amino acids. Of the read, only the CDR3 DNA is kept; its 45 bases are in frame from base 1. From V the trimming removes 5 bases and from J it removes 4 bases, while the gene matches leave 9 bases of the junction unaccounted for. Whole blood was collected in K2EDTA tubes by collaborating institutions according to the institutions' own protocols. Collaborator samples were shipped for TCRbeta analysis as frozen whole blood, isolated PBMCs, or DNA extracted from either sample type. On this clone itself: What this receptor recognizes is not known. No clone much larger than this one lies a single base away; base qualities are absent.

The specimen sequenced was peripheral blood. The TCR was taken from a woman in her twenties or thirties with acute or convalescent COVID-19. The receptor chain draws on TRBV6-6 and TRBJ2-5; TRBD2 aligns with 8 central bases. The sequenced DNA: TGTGCCAGCAGTAAACCGGGACTAGAGGGAGAGACCCAGTACTTC. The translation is CASSKPGLEGETQYF.